This T cell receptor (beta chain) derives from a study of Graves' ophthalmopathy and Graves' hyperthyroidism. About the research overall: Peripheral blood was obtained at first diagnosis, ahead of any treatment.

V was cut by 10 bases and J by 1 base, with 17 bases left in between. This CDR3 contains 14 residues. CDR1 SGHNT and CDR2 YYREEE come from the germline V gene (reference sequence). General study points: Detected in blood as well were most expanded thyroid clonotypes with frequency above 0.001.

This clonotype came up a few times. Its antigen is still unknown. The study excluded patients with other autoimmune diseases, uncontrolled infections, pregnancy or lactation. Amplification of the TCR beta CDR3 regions used RNA transcripts (as template). RT-PCR was first run with HTBI primers, then multiplex PCR in a second round. From the multiplex PCR reads, TCRdb called clonotypes with MiXCR, one entry per CDR3 protein. The sample lists approximately 480,000 distinct CDR3 sequences, under 15% occurring once. V and J are TRBV5-4 and TRBJ1-2, with unresolved D. The sample consisted of blood. The clonotype comes from a woman aged 25-40 years with Graves' ophthalmopathy. Here the CDR3 reads CAGRFSGSNYGYTF. CDR3 bases: TGTGCCGGTCGCTTTTCGGGTAGTAACTATGGCTACACCTTC.